This T cell receptor (beta chain) was observed in a study of OX40 agonist ivuxolimab in advanced cancers. Study context: The study gave patients intravenous ivuxolimab at 0.01 to 10 mg/kg every 2 weeks.

Data came from immunoSEQ multiplex PCR; TCRdb stores just in-frame clones and leaves some out. The repertoire holds roughly 93,000 clones, roughly nine tenths seen once, with 1.5% to 2% in the top ten. V shed 6 bases, J shed 6 bases, and the junction held 11 bases outside the gene matches. CDR3 length: 15 residues. The germline CDR1 and CDR2 sequences are MNHEY and SMNVEV (reference sequence). The sequencing here drew on CD4+ or CD8+ T cells sorted from blood, taken in a trial of the OX40 agonist ivuxolimab. This sequence joins TRBV27 and TRBJ1-1, with 9 bases that match TRBD1. The clonotype comes from an adult with an advanced solid tumor such as melanoma, head and neck, liver or kidney cancer. The CDR3 loop reads CASRPLGQGGAEAFF. CDR3 in DNA: TGTGCCAGCAGACCCCTGGGACAGGGTGGTGCTGAAGCTTTCTTT.